These 18 T cell receptor beta chains share one sample of origin, sequenced in a study of blood T cell repertoires in COVID-19. The protocol was immunoSEQ multiplex PCR, while the TCRdb copy is restricted to in-frame clones and leaves out a portion. The table shows some 250,000 clones, with about 86% occurring only once. The sample was peripheral blood. The source of these receptors is an elderly woman with acute or convalescent COVID-19.

The genes are TRBV30 and TRBJ1-1; 7 bases fit TRBD1. CDR1 GTSNPN and CDR2 SVGIG come from the germline V gene (reference sequence). The CDR3 consists of 13 residues. V lost 2 bases to trimming and J lost 10 bases; unmatched junction nucleotides: 10. CDR3 bases: TGTGCCTGGAGTCCCGACAGGGAGATAGTAGCTTTCTTT. As protein: CAWSPDREIVAFF.

The chain has TRBV24-1 and TRBJ2-1; 10 nucleotides match TRBD1. The CDR3 has 15 amino acids. J lost 3 bases, V lost 9 bases, and 7 bases had no gene match. The germline V gene has CDR1 KGHDR and CDR2 SFDVKD. Here the CDR3 DNA reads TGTGCCACCCAAGACCGGGACAGGGGCTACAATGAGCAGTTCTTC. This sequence encodes CATQDRDRGYNEQFF.

V is TRBV12-3 or TRBV12-4 and J is TRBJ2-5; TRBD1 is a possible D gene (6 bases). There are 12 residues in the CDR3. The V end lost 8 bases, the J end lost 9 bases, and 16 bases lay between the germline ends. In DNA, the CDR3 is TGTGCCAGCCTGGCCGAGGGGGTGGCCCAGTACTTC. Its translation: CASLAEGVAQYF.

The genes are TRBV28 and TRBJ1-1; D possibly corresponds to TRBD1 (6 bases). V lost 6 bases and J 2 bases, leaving 16 bases between the germline ends. CDR3 length equals 15 residues. Germline V gives CDR1 MDHEN, CDR2 SYDVKM. The CDR3 DNA sequence: TGTGCCAGCAGGCCCCCACAGGGAAGAAACACTGAAGCTTTCTTT. Encoded protein: CASRPPQGRNTEAFF.

The rearrangement uses TRBV18 and TRBJ2-3; no clear D gene. The germline CDR1 and CDR2 sequences are KGHSH and LQKENI. V was shortened by 3 bases and J by 4 bases, with 8 bases between the two germline ends. CDR3 size: 13 residues. The CDR3 DNA sequence: TGTGCCAGCTCACCCGAACTTTCAGATACGCAGTATTTT. The encoded protein is CASSPELSDTQYF.

The V and J genes are TRBV12-3 or TRBV12-4 and TRBJ1-2, with D hard to call. The CDR3 runs 13 residues. The germline V and J ends were trimmed by 3 bases and 4 bases, with 9 bases remaining between them. CDR3 nucleotides: TGTGCCAGCAGTTTCGAGGAGTTCTATGGCTACACCTTC. This sequence encodes CASSFEEFYGYTF.

This rearrangement joins TRBV5-4 to TRBJ1-6; TRBD1 agrees at 7 bases. The ends lost 4 bases at V and 6 bases at J; junction bases unmatched: 7. CDR3 length: 15 residues. CDR1 and CDR2 from the germline V gene are SGHNT and YYREEE (reference sequence). The CDR3 sequence: CASSPLGQVNSPLHF. In DNA, the CDR3 is TGTGCCAGCAGCCCCTTAGGACAGGTTAATTCACCCCTCCACTTT. The entire variable domain, with the rest obtained from reference TRBV5-4 and TRBJ1-6, is as follows: ETGVTQSPTHLIKTRGQQVTLRCSSQSGHNTVSWYQQALGQGPQFIFQYYREEENGRGNFPPRFSGLQFPNYSSELNVNALELDDSALYLCASSPLGQVNSPLHFGNGTRLTVT.

The chain joins TRBV11-2 to TRBJ2-2; D may be TRBD1 (6 bases). The V end was cut by 7 bases, the J end by 4 bases, with 16 bases between. The germline V gene has CDR1 SGHAT and CDR2 FQNNGV. The CDR3 contains 15 residues. The CDR3 coding sequence is TGTGCCAGCAATGAAAGGGGGATGGGCACCGGGGAGCTGTTTTTT. This translates into CASNERGMGTGELFF.

The rearrangement uses TRBV30 and TRBJ2-2, with D unclear. Germline CDR1 is GTSNPN and CDR2 is SVGIG (reference sequence). V dropped 0 bases and J dropped 5 bases, with 10 bases sitting between them. There are 14 residues in the CDR3. The CDR3: CAWSVPELTGELFF. Written as DNA, the CDR3 is TGTGCCTGGAGTGTACCCGAACTAACCGGGGAGCTGTTTTTT.

The V and J genes are TRBV4-1 and TRBJ2-4, with TRBD2 as a possible D gene (5 bases). Germline CDR1 is MGHRA and CDR2 is YSYEKL. CDR3 size: 13 residues. Trimming stripped 0 bases from V and 11 bases from J, with 11 bases between. This CDR3 reads CASSQDPPGVQYF. In DNA, the CDR3 is TGCGCCAGCAGCCAAGATCCCCCCGGGGTTCAGTACTTC.

This sequence joins TRBV4-1 and TRBJ1-1; D is undetermined. Germline CDR1 is MGHRA and CDR2 is YSYEKL. V lost 0 bases to trimming and J lost 3 bases, with 14 bases between them. The CDR3 is 16 residues long. The CDR3 DNA reads TGCGCCAGCAGCCAAGATACTTCCAGGATCTACACTGAAGCTTTCTTT. This translates into CASSQDTSRIYTEAFF.

The rearrangement links TRBV6-6 to TRBJ1-4; D may be TRBD1 (5 bases). The V end lost 6 bases, the J end lost 7 bases, and 21 bases lay between the germline ends. CDR3 length equals 16 residues. The germline gives CDR1 MNHNY, CDR2 SVGAGI (reference sequence). The CDR3 spells CASREPPGNVAEKLFF. In DNA, the CDR3 is TGTGCCAGCAGGGAGCCCCCAGGGAATGTGGCTGAAAAACTGTTTTTT.

The genes are TRBV14 and TRBJ1-5; TRBD1 might be the D (5 bases). Germline-derived CDR1 and CDR2 are SGHDN and FVKESK. The CDR3 spans 12 residues. The ends were cut back, 3 bases at V and 9 bases at J, with 9 bases in the middle. CDR3 DNA: TGTGCCAGCAGCCAGGGGGGAGGGCCCCAGCATTTT. It encodes CASSQGGGPQHF.

The V and J genes are TRBV14 and TRBJ1-4; D remains unclear. Germline V CDR1 and CDR2: SGHDN, FVKESK. This CDR3 is built from 14 residues. V lost 2 bases and J 0 bases, leaving 4 bases between the germline ends. CDR3 sequence: CASSQSPTNEKLFF. CDR3 nucleotide sequence: TGTGCCAGCAGCCAATCTCCAACTAATGAAAAACTGTTTTTT.

The genes are TRBV6-5 and TRBJ1-2; TRBD1 is a possible D gene (5 bases). CDR3 length: 13 residues. Trimming left V 10 bases short and J 8 bases short, with 20 bases between. CDR1 is MNHEY, CDR2 SVGAGI, per germline. CDR3 nucleotide sequence: TGTGCCACCTCAACTCACAGGCAGCAGGGCTACACCTTC. This gives the protein CATSTHRQQGYTF.

This sequence joins TRBV9 and TRBJ2-6, with D possibly being TRBD2 (6 bases). Trimming shortened V by 4 bases and J by 1 base, and 12 bases separated the two germline ends. Looked up from germline, CDR1 is SGDLS and CDR2 is YYNGEE. The CDR3 extends over 16 amino acids. CDR3 DNA sequence: TGTGCCAGCAGCACCCCGGGAGTATCTGGGGCCAACGTCCTGACTTTC. Its protein product is CASSTPGVSGANVLTF.

The chain employs TRBV6-6 and TRBJ1-6, with 9 nucleotides matching TRBD1. This CDR3 has 15 residues. Trimming removed 0 bases from V and 12 bases from J; junction bases left unmatched: 6. Germline CDR1 reads MNHNY; CDR2 reads SVGAGI (reference sequence). The CDR3 nucleotides read TGTGCCAGCAGTTACTCGACGGGACAGGGTTTACCCCTCCACTTT. Translating gives CASSYSTGQGLPLHF.

A single count supports this clone. The chain uses TRBV28 and TRBJ2-1, with 8 bases lining up with TRBD2. Trimming at V came to 7 bases and at J to 7 bases, leaving 12 bases not matched to a gene. Germline loops: CDR1 MDHEN, CDR2 SYDVKM. CDR3 length equals 15 residues. The CDR3 reads CASNPGIAGLNEQFF. CDR3 DNA sequence: TGTGCCAGCAACCCCGGGATAGCGGGGTTGAATGAGCAGTTCTTC.